This T cell receptor (beta chain) was obtained from a study of a mutant IDH1 vaccine in newly diagnosed glioma. Time point reported: baseline, week 1 (first vaccination visit). The treatment was: pre-vaccination baseline after standard-of-care therapy. The germline CDR1 and CDR2 sequences are SGHNT and YYREEE (reference sequence). V was clipped by 2 bases and J by 4 bases, with 5 bases between them. This CDR3 has 12 residues. Findings and limits, study-wide: Changes in the top peripheral T cell clonotypes seemingly had no bearing on pseudoprogression.

Produced via immunoSEQ multiplex PCR; TCRdb's table is partial and in-frame only. The sample contains 59,000 or so clones, 80% to 95% of which appear only once. Notes on this clone: The antigen remains undetermined.

This chain joins TRBV5-4 and TRBJ2-3, with no clear D. The receptor comes from a man aged 45 to 65 with glioma. Sequencing used PBMCs, obtained from a glioma patient treated with radiotherapy, temozolomide or both. The DNA of the CDR3 is TGTGCCAGCAGCTTCGGGTCAGATACGCAGTATTTT. This gives the protein CASSFGSDTQYF.